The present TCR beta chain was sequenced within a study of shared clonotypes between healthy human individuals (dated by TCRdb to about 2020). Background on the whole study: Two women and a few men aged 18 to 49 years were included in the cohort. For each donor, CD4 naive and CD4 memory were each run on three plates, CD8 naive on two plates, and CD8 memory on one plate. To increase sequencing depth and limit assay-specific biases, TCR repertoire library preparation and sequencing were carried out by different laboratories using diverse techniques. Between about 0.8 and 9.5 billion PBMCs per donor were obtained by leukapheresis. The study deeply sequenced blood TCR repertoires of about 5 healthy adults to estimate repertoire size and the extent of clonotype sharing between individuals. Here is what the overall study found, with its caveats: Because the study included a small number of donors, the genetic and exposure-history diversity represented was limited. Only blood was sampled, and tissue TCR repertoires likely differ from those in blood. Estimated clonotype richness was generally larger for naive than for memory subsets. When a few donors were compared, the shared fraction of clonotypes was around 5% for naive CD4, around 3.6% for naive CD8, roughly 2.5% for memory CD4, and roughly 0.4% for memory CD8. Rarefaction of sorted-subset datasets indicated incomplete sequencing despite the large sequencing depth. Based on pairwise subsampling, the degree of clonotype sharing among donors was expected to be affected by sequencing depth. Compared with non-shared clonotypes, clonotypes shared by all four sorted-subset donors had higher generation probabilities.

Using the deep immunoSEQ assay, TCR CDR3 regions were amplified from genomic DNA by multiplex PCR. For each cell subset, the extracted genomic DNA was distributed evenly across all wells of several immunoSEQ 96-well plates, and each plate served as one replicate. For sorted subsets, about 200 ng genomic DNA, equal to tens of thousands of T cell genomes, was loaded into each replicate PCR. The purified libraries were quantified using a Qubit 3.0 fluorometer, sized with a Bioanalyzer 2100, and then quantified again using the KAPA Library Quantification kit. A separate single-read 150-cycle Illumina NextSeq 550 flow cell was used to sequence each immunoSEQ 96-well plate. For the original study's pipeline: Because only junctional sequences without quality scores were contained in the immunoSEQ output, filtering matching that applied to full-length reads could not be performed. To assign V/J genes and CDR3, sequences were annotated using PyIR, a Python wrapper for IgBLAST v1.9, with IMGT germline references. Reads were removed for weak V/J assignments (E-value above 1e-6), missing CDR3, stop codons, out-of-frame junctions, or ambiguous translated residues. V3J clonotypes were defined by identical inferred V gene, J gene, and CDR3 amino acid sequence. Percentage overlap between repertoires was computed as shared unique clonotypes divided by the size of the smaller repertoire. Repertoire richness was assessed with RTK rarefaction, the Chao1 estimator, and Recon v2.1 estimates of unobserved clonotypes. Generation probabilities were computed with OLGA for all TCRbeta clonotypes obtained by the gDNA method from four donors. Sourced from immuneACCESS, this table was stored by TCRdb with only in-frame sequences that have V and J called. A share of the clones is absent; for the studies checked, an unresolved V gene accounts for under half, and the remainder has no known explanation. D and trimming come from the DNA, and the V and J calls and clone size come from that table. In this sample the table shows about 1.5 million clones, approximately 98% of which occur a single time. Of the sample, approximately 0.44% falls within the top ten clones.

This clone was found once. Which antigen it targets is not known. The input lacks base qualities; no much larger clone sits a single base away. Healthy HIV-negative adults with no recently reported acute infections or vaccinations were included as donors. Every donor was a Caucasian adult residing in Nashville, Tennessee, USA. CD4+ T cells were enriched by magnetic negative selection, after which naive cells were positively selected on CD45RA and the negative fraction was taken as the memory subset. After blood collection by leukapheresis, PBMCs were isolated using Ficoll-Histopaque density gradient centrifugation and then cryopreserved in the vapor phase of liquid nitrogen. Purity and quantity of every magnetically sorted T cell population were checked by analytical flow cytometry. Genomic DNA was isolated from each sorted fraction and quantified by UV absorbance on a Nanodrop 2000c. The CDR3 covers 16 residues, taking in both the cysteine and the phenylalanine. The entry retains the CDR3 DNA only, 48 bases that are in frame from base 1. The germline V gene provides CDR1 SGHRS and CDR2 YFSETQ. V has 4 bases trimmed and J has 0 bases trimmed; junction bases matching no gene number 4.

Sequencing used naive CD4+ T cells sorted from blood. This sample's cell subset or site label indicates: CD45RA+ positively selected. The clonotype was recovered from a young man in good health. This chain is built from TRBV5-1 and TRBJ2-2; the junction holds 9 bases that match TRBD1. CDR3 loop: CASSPGQGPNTGELFF. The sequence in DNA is TGCGCCAGCAGCCCGGGACAGGGTCCGAACACCGGGGAGCTGTTTTTT. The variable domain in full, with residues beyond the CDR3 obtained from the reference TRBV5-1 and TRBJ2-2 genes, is KAGVTQTPRYLIKTRGQQVTLSCSPISGHRSVSWYQQTPGQGLQFLFEYFSETQRNKGNFPGRFSGRQFSNSRSEMNVSTLELGDSALYLCASSPGQGPNTGELFFGEGSRLTVL.